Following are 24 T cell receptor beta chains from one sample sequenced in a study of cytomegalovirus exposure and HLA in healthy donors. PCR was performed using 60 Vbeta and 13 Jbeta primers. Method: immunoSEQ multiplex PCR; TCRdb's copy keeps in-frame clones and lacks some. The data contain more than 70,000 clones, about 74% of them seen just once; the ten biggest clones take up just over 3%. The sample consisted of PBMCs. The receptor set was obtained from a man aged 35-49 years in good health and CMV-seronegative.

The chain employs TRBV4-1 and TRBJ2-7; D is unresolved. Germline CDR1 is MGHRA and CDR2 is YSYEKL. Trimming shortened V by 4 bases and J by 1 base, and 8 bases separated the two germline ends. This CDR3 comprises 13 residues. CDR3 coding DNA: TGCGCCAGCAGCCTACGACTTTCCTACGAGCAGTACTTC. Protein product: CASSLRLSYEQYF.

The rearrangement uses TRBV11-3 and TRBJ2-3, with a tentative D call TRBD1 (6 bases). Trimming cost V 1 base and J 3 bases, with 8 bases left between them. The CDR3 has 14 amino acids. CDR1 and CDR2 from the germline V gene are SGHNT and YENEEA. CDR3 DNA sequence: TGTGCCAGCAGCTTAGGCCAGGGGACAGATACGCAGTATTTT. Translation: CASSLGQGTDTQYF.

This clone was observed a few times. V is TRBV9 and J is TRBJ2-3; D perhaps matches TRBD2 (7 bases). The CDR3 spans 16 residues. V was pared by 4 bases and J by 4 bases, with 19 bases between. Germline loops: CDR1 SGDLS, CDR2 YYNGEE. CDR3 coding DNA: TGTGCCAGCAGCCCTAGAGCTCGCGGGGGCGCAGATACGCAGTATTTT. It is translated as CASSPRARGGADTQYF.

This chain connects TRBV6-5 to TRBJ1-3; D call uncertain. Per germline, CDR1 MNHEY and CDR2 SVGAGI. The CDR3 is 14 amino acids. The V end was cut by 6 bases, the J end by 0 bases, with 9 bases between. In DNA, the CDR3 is TGTGCCAGCAGCCGAGGGCGCTCTGGAAACACCATATATTTT. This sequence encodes CASSRGRSGNTIYF.

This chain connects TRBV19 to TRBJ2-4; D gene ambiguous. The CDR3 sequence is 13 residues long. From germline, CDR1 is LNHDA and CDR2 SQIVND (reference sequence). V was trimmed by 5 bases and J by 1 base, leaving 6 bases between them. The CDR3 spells CASSELAKNIQYF. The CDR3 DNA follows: TGTGCCAGTAGTGAGCTGGCCAAAAACATTCAGTACTTC.

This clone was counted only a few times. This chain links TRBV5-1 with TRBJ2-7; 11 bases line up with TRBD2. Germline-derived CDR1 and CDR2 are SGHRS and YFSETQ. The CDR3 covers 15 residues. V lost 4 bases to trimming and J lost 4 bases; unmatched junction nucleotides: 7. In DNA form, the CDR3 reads TGCGCCAGCAGCGGAACCGGGACTAGCGGTTACGAGCAGTACTTC. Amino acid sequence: CASSGTGTSGYEQYF.

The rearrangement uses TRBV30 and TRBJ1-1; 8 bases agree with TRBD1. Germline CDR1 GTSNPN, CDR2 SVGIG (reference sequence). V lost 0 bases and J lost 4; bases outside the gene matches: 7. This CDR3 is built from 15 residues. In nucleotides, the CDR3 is TGTGCCTGGAGTGTACTAGCTGGACAGGGCACTGAAGCTTTCTTT. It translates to CAWSVLAGQGTEAFF. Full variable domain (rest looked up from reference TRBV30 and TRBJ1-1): SQTIHQWPATLVQPVGSPLSLECTVEGTSNPNLYWYRQAAGRGLQLLFYSVGIGQISSEVPQNLSASRPQDRQFILSSKKLLLSDSGFYLCAWSVLAGQGTEAFFGQGTRLTVV.

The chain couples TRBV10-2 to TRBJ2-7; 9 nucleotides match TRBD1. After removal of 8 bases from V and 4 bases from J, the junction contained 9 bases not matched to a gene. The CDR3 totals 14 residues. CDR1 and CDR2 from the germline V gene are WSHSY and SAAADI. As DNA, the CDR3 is TGCGCCAGCGCGGACAGGGGAGTAGTTTACGAGCAGTACTTC. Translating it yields CASADRGVVYEQYF.

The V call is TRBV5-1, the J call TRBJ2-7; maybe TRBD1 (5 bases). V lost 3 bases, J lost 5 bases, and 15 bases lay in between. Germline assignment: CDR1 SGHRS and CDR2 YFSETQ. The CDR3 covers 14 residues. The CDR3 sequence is CASSSWTQSHEQYF. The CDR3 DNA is TGCGCCAGCAGCTCGTGGACACAGAGCCACGAGCAGTACTTC. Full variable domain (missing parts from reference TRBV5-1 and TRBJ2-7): KAGVTQTPRYLIKTRGQQVTLSCSPISGHRSVSWYQQTPGQGLQFLFEYFSETQRNKGNFPGRFSGRQFSNSRSEMNVSTLELGDSALYLCASSSWTQSHEQYFGPGTRLTVT.

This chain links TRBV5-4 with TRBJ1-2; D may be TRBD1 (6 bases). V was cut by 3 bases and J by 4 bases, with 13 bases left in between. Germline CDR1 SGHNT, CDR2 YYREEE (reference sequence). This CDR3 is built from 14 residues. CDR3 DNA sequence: TGTGCCAGCAGCTCCCGCCGGACAGCCTATGGCTACACCTTC. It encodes CASSSRRTAYGYTF. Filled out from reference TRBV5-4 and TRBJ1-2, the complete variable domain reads ETGVTQSPTHLIKTRGQQVTLRCSSQSGHNTVSWYQQALGQGPQFIFQYYREEENGRGNFPPRFSGLQFPNYSSELNVNALELDDSALYLCASSSRRTAYGYTFGSGTRLTVV.

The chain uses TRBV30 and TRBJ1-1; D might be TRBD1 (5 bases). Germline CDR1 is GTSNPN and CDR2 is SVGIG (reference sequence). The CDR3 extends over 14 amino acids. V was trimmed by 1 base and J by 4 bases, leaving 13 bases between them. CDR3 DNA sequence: TGTGCCTGGAGTGCGGGGTGGGGGGGCACTGAAGCTTTCTTT. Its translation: CAWSAGWGGTEAFF.

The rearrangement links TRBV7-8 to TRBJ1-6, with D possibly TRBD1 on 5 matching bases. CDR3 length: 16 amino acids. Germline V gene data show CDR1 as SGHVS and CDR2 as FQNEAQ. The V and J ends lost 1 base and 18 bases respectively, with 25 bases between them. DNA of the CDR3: TGTGCCAGCAGCTTAGACGTTAATCTATGGTTGGGGCTTCCCCACTTT. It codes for CASSLDVNLWLGLPHF. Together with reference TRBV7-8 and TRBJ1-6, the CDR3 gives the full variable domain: GAGVSQSPRYKVAKRGQDVALRCDPISGHVSLFWYQQALGQGPEFLTYFQNEAQLDKSGLPSDRFFAERPEGSVSTLKIQRTQQEDSAVYLCASSLDVNLWLGLPHFGNGTRLTVT.

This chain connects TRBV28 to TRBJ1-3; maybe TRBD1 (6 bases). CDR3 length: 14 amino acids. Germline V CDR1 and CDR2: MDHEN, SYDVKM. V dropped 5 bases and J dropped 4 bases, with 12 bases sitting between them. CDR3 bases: TGTGCCAGCAGTCCGGGGACACTGGGAAACACCATATATTTT. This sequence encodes CASSPGTLGNTIYF.

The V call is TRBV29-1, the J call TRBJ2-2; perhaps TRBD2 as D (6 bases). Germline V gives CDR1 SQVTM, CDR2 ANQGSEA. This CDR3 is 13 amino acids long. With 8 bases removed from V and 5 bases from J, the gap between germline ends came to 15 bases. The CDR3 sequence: CSTEGLSTGELFF. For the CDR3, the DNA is TGCAGCACAGAGGGACTTTCGACCGGGGAGCTGTTTTTT.

The CDR3 bases are TGCGCCAGCAGCCTAAGAGCGAGCTCTGGAAACACCATATATTTT. Protein sequence: CASSLRASSGNTIYF. The chain recombines TRBV5-1 with TRBJ1-3; D is unresolved. The germline V gene has CDR1 SGHRS and CDR2 YFSETQ. Trimming took off 4 bases at V and 0 bases at J, with 11 bases between the two ends. The CDR3 is 15 residues long.

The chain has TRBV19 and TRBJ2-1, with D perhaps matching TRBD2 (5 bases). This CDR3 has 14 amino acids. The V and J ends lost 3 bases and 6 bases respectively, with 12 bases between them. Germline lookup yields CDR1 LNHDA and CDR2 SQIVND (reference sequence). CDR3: CASSIWSEGNEQFF. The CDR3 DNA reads TGTGCCAGTAGTATTTGGTCTGAGGGCAATGAGCAGTTCTTC.

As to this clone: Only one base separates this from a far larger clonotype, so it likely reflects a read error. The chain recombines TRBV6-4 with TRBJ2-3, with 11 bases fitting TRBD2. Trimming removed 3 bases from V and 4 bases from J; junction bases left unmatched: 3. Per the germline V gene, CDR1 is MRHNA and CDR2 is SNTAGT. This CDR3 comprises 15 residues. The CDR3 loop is CASSEFSGGADTQYF. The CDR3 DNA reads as TGTGCCAGCAGTGAATTTAGCGGGGGGGCAGATACGCAGTATTTT.

The CDR3, as DNA: TGTGCCAGTAGTCGACTAGCACCGAGCTCCTACAATGAGCAGTTCTTC. Translation gives CASSRLAPSSYNEQFF. The V and J genes are TRBV19 and TRBJ2-1; 7 bases align to TRBD2. This CDR3 is built from 16 residues. V lost 5 bases to trimming and J lost 0 bases; unmatched junction nucleotides: 7. The germline V gene has CDR1 LNHDA and CDR2 SQIVND (reference sequence).

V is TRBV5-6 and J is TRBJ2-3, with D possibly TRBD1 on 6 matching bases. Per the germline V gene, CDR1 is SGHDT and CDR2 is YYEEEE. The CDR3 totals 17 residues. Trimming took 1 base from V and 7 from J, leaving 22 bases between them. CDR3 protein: CASSLIPVTGWINTQYF. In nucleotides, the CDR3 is TGTGCCAGCAGCTTGATCCCGGTCACAGGGTGGATAAATACGCAGTATTTT.

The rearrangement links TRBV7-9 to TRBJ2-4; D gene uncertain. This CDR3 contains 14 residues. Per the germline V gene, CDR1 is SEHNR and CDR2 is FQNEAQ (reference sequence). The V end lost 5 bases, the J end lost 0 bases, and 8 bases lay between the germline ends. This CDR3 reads CASSSLRAKNIQYF. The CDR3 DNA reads TGTGCCAGCAGCAGCCTACGAGCCAAAAACATTCAGTACTTC.

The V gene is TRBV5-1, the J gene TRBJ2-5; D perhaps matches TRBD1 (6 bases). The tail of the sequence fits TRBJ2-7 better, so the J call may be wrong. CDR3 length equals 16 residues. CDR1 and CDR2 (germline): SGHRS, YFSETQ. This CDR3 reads CASSVKILDSYYEQYF. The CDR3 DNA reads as TGCGCCAGCAGCGTAAAAATATTGGACAGCTATTACGAGCAGTACTTC.

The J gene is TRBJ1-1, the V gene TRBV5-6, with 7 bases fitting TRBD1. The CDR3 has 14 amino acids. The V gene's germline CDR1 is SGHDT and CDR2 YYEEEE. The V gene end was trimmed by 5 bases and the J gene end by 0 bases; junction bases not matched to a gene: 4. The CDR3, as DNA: TGTGCCAGCAGAACAGGGGTTATGAACACTGAAGCTTTCTTT. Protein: CASRTGVMNTEAFF.

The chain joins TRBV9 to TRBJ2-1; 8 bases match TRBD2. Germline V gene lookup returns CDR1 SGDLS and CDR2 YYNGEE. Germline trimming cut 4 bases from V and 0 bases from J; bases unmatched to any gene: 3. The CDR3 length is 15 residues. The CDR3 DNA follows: TGTGCCAGCAGCATAGCGGGGAGCTCCTACAATGAGCAGTTCTTC. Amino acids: CASSIAGSSYNEQFF.

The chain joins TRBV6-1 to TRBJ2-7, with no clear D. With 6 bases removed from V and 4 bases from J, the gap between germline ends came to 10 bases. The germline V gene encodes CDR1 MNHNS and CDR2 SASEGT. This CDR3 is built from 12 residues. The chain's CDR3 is CASSLEFYEQYF. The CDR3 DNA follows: TGTGCCAGCAGCCTAGAGTTTTACGAGCAGTACTTC.